This passage covers 8 T cell receptor beta chains from one sample sequenced in a study of T cell changes during pregnancy in multiple sclerosis. Method: immunoSEQ multiplex PCR; TCRdb's copy keeps in-frame clones and lacks some. The sample comprises around 88,000 clones, roughly 94% of which are singletons, and roughly 2.1% rests with the top ten. The sequences come from peripheral blood, collected after pregnancy. These receptors were taken from a female donor in good health, enrolled as a control in a pregnancy study.

The V and J genes are TRBV28 and TRBJ2-7; maybe TRBD1 (6 bases). Germline CDR1 reads MDHEN; CDR2 reads SYDVKM. There are 15 residues in the CDR3. The V gene lost 2 bases and the J gene lost 0 bases, with 11 bases spanning the gap. The CDR3 reads CASSLRGGPSYEQYF. The CDR3 bases are TGTGCCAGCAGTTTAAGAGGGGGACCCTCCTACGAGCAGTACTTC.

The rearrangement links TRBV11-3 to TRBJ2-1; 8 positions match TRBD1. CDR1 and CDR2 (germline): SGHNT, YENEEA. The CDR3 has 15 residues. Trimming cost V 0 bases and J 4 bases; bases outside gene matches: 2. The CDR3 loop reads CASSLEQGAYNEQFF. CDR3 DNA: TGTGCCAGCAGCTTAGAGCAGGGGGCTTACAATGAGCAGTTCTTC.

This rearrangement joins TRBV2 to TRBJ2-7, with D unclear. The CDR3 consists of 11 residues. V was cut by 0 bases and J by 7 bases, with 4 bases left in between. CDR1 and CDR2 from the germline V gene are SNHLY and FYNNEI. CDR3 residues: CASSEAGEQYF. The CDR3 DNA sequence: TGTGCCAGCAGTGAAGCCGGGGAGCAGTACTTC. The complete variable domain, with remaining parts taken from reference TRBV2 and TRBJ2-7, reads EPEVTQTPSHQVTQMGQEVILRCVPISNHLYFYWYRQILGQKVEFLVSFYNNEISEKSEIFDDQFSVERPDGSNFTLKIRSTKLEDSAMYFCASSEAGEQYFGPGTRLTVT.

J is TRBJ2-2 and V is TRBV28, with 8 positions matching TRBD2. CDR1 MDHEN and CDR2 SYDVKM come from the germline V gene. The CDR3 is made up of 16 amino acids. V gave up 5 bases and J gave up 3 bases; unmatched junction bases: 8. CDR3 sequence (DNA): TGTGCCAGCAGTACTAGACTAGCGTGGGACACCGGGGAGCTGTTTTTT. Protein product: CASSTRLAWDTGELFF.

V gene TRBV5-1 combines with J gene TRBJ1-5; no clear D. Trimming removed 4 bases from V and 8 bases from J, with 16 bases in between. Germline values: CDR1 SGHRS, CDR2 YFSETQ. CDR3 length equals 14 residues. CDR3 DNA: TGCGCCAGCAGCCATGGGGTCCCCGGGGAGCCCCAGCATTTT. This translates into CASSHGVPGEPQHF.

In this sample, this clone turned up a few times. The chain employs TRBV25-1 and TRBJ1-1, with D hard to call. The CDR3 extends over 13 amino acids. Trimming took 5 bases from V and 1 from J, leaving 8 bases between them. Germline CDR1 MGHDK, CDR2 SYGVNS. The CDR3 sequence is CASSTPQNTEAFF. Written as DNA, the CDR3 is TGTGCCAGCAGTACTCCTCAGAACACTGAAGCTTTCTTT.

The rearrangement uses TRBV25-1 and TRBJ2-7; no definite D call. V was trimmed by 0 bases and J by 5 bases, leaving 14 bases between them. CDR1 and CDR2 from the germline V gene are MGHDK and SYGVNS. There are 15 residues in the CDR3. CDR3 sequence: CASSEYRSPRHEQYF. CDR3 DNA sequence: TGTGCCAGCAGTGAATATCGATCCCCGAGGCACGAGCAGTACTTC.

The chain links TRBV10-3 to TRBJ1-1; unclear D gene. CDR1 is ENHRY, CDR2 SYGVKD, per germline. The CDR3 consists of 15 residues. The V gene lost 6 bases and the J gene lost 4 bases, with 18 bases spanning the gap. The CDR3 DNA is TGTGCCATCAGGACAAGTGTAGAACCCCGCACTGAAGCTTTCTTT. Translation: CAIRTSVEPRTEAFF.